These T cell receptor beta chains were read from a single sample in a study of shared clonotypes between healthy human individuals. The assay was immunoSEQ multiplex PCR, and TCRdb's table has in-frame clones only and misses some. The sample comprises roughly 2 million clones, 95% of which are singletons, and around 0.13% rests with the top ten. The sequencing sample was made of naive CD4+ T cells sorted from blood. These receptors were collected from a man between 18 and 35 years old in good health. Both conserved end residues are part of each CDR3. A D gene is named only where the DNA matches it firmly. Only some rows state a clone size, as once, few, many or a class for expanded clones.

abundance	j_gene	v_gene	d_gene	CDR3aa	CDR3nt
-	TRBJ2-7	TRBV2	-	CASSGASYEQYF	TGTGCCAGCAGTGGTGCGTCCTACGAGCAGTACTTC
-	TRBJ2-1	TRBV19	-	CASSLPRTGRDGQFF	TGTGCCAGTAGTCTCCCCCGGACAGGGAGGGACGGGCAGTTCTTC
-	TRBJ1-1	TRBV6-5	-	CASSYSGGTRTEAFF	TGTGCCAGCAGTTACTCGGGTGGGACGAGGACTGAAGCTTTCTTT
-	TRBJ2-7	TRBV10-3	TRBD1	CATVPGQSYEQYF	TGTGCCACCGTACCGGGACAGAGTTACGAGCAGTACTTC
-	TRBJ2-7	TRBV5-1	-	CASSRSLGYEQYF	TGCGCCAGCAGCCGGTCACTAGGGTACGAGCAGTACTTC
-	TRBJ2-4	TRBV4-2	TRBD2	CASSQEASGGAPAKNIQYF	TGTGCCAGCAGCCAAGAGGCCAGCGGGGGGGCCCCGGCCAAAAACATTCAGTACTTC
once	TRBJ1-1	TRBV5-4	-	CASSPGARGTEAFF	TGTGCCAGCAGCCCGGGGGCAAGGGGGACTGAAGCTTTCTTT
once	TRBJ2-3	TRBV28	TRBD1	CASTAGTVTDTQYF	TGTGCCAGCACCGCCGGGACAGTCACAGATACGCAGTATTTT
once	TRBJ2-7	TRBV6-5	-	CASSSGRVYEQYF	TGTGCCAGCAGTTCGGGTCGCGTCTACGAGCAGTACTTC
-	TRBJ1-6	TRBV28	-	CASSPGYYNSPLHF	TGTGCCAGCAGCCCAGGGTACTATAATTCACCCCTCCACTTT
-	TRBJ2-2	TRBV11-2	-	CASSLGPTGELFF	TGTGCCAGCAGCTTAGGTCCCACCGGGGAGCTGTTTTTT
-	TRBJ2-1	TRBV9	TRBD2	CASSPRLAAYNEQFF	TGTGCCAGTTCCCCCAGGCTAGCGGCATACAATGAGCAGTTCTTC
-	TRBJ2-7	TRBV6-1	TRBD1	CASSDSGQGPVYF	TGTGCCAGCAGCGACTCCGGACAGGGCCCGGTGTACTTC
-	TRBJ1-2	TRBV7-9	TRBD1	CASSLEGAVYGYTF	TGTGCCAGCAGCTTAGAGGGGGCAGTCTATGGCTACACCTTC
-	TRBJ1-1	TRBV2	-	CASNPEMNTEAFF	TGTGCCAGCAACCCGGAAATGAACACTGAAGCTTTCTTT
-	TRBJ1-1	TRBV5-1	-	CASSFGTGFIIAEAFF	TGCGCCAGCAGCTTTGGGACGGGGTTCATAATCGCTGAAGCTTTCTTT
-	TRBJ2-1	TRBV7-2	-	CASSLSNNEQFF	TGTGCCAGCAGCTTAAGTAACAATGAGCAGTTCTTC
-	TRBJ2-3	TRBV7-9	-	CASSRDRPTSTDTQYF	TGTGCCAGCAGCCGGGACCGCCCAACTAGCACAGATACGCAGTATTTT
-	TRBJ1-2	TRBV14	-	CASSQAGVLYGYTF	TGTGCCAGCAGCCAAGCAGGGGTTCTCTATGGCTACACCTTC
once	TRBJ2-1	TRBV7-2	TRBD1	CASSLDREGYNEQFF	TGTGCCAGCAGCCTCGACAGGGAAGGCTACAATGAGCAGTTCTTC